The 8 T cell receptor beta chains in this list originate from one sample, sequenced in a study of beta chain features in type 1 diabetes. As every portion of the isolated RNA was reverse transcribed, the sequencing read expressed TCRB transcripts. Using immunoSEQ multiplex PCR, the repertoire was profiled, and TCRdb retains in-frame clones only, with some absent. Of around 200,000 clones listed, 10% to 15% were seen once; the top ten hold about 0.66%. The sequenced sample consisted of central memory CD4+ T cells from blood. The receptors here all came from a woman under 30 in good health.

This clone was detected only a few times. The chain combines TRBV21-1 with TRBJ2-3; the table names TRBD2, a call not compared with the DNA. TRBV21-1 is shown as a pseudogene. The CDR3 has 18 amino acids. CDR3 nucleotide sequence: TGTGCCAGCAGCAAAGGGACTAGGTCCCGACACAACACAGATACGCAGTATTTT. Its protein is CASSKGTRSRHNTDTQYF.

The rearrangement uses TRBV14 and TRBJ1-2; 7 bases map to TRBD1. Germline V gene lookup returns CDR1 SGHDN and CDR2 FVKESK. The CDR3 extends over 13 amino acids. Trimming removed 4 bases from V and 3 bases from J; junction bases left unmatched: 2. For the CDR3, the DNA is TGTGCCAGCAGCCGACAGGGATACTATGGCTACACCTTC. Protein product: CASSRQGYYGYTF.

This clone came up a few times. This sequence joins TRBV25-1 and TRBJ2-1, with 7 bases identical to TRBD2. The CDR3 runs to 11 residues. The germline V gene encodes CDR1 MGHDK and CDR2 SYGVNS. Trimming removed 5 bases from V and 12 bases from J; junction bases left unmatched: 4. The CDR3 sequence is CASSLGLVQFF. CDR3 DNA: TGTGCCAGCAGTCTCGGACTAGTGCAGTTCTTC.

V usage is TRBV19 and J usage is TRBJ1-5; D remains ambiguous. The germline V gene has CDR1 LNHDA and CDR2 SQIVND (reference sequence). Trimming took off 7 bases at V and 0 bases at J, with 22 bases between the two ends. The length of the CDR3 is 18 residues. The CDR3 DNA reads as TGTGCCAGTACCATGAAGGCGCGCGGAGCAATTAGCAATCAGCCCCAGCATTTT. Translated, it gives CASTMKARGAISNQPQHF.

The chain has TRBV4-3 and TRBJ2-1, with D possibly matching TRBD1 (6 bases). The CDR3 totals 16 residues. V was cut by 0 bases and J by 2 bases, with 11 bases left in between. The germline V gene has CDR1 LGHNA and CDR2 YSLEER. The CDR3 DNA reads as TGCGCCAGCAGCCAAGATACAGGGCCAACCTACAATGAGCAGTTCTTC. It yields the protein CASSQDTGPTYNEQFF.

This clone was recorded only once. The V and J genes are TRBV7-2 and TRBJ2-2; tentatively, D is TRBD2 (5 bases). Trimming took 5 bases from V and 6 from J, leaving 16 bases between them. CDR1 and CDR2 (germline): SGHTA, FQGNSA. The CDR3 covers 15 residues. The DNA for the CDR3 is TGTGCCAGCAGCCCCTCCCCGAGGGCCGCCGGGGAGCTGTTTTTT. Its protein is CASSPSPRAAGELFF. The full variable domain, rest sourced from reference TRBV7-2 and TRBJ2-2, is GAGVSQSPSNKVTEKGKDVELRCDPISGHTALYWYRQSLGQGLEFLIYFQGNSAPDKSGLPSDRFSAERTGGSVSTLTIQRTQQEDSAVYLCASSPSPRAAGELFFGEGSRLTVL.

The J gene is TRBJ1-1, the V gene TRBV30; maybe TRBD1 (6 bases). The CDR3 totals 13 residues. Looked up from germline, CDR1 is GTSNPN and CDR2 is SVGIG (reference sequence). Trimming left V 4 bases short and J 4 bases short, with 13 bases between. The CDR3: CAWTRGIATEAFF. The CDR3, as DNA: TGTGCCTGGACGAGGGGGATAGCCACTGAAGCTTTCTTT.

This clone has only a few counts. The V gene is TRBV14, the J gene TRBJ2-5, with a tentative D call TRBD1 (6 bases). Germline loops: CDR1 SGHDN, CDR2 FVKESK. The V end lost 6 bases, the J end lost 5 bases, and 13 bases lay between the germline ends. The CDR3 runs 13 residues. CDR3 in amino acids: CASSTGSPETQYF. CDR3 coding DNA: TGTGCCAGCAGTACAGGGAGCCCGGAGACCCAGTACTTC. Complete variable domain (other parts from reference TRBV14 and TRBJ2-5): EAGVTQFPSHSVIEKGQTVTLRCDPISGHDNLYWYRRVMGKEIKFLLHFVKESKQDESGMPNNRFLAERTGGTYSTLKVQPAELEDSGVYFCASSTGSPETQYFGPGTRLLVL.